This T cell receptor beta chain was documented in a study of blood T cell repertoires in COVID-19. Whole-study context: Donors in the United States, Italy and Spain gave samples during acute or convalescent COVID-19. From T cells, B-cell-depleted T cells, or PBMCs came the material, which was cDNA or gDNA.

In germline, CDR1 is WNHNN, CDR2 SYGVQD (reference sequence). The CDR3 sequence is 19 residues long. J gave up 7 bases and V 2 bases, and 18 bases lay outside the gene matches. Clones were read by immunoSEQ multiplex PCR, and TCRdb kept only the in-frame ones, dropping some. This sample has 150,000 to 200,000 clones, with 87% found just once. Participants spanned ages about 18 to 90 years and resided in roughly 26 US areas. Cohort allocation depended upon clinical history that participants reported. This clone appeared once. This sequence joins TRBV10-1 and TRBJ2-3, with 10 positions matching TRBD2. Sequenced: PBMCs or T cells enriched from blood (not recorded which). This clonotype originated in a woman aged 45-65 years who had recovered from COVID-19. The CDR3 nucleotides are TGCGCCAGCAGTGAGCCGGGACGGAAAGCGGGAGGGCTCCCCAATACGCAGTATTTT. Its protein product is CASSEPGRKAGGLPNTQYF.